This TCR beta chain was identified in a study of T cell repertoires in cytomegalovirus infection. Study-wide findings and caveats: Dominant in the ex vivo response were TCR beta clonotypes restricted by HLA-C and specific for CMV.

This CDR3 is built from 16 residues. CDR1 and CDR2 (germline): SSHAT, FNYEAQ (reference sequence). In this sample, this clonotype turned up many times. Its antigen is not known. An end of the junction differs from the germline gene, which may be a read error. TCRdb reprocessed the reads with MiXCR, giving one entry per CDR3 protein. The data show 900,000 to 950,000 distinct CDR3 sequences, roughly 31% seen once. The chain has TRBV7-7 and TRBJ2-5, with 8 bases identical to TRBD2. The TCR was taken from a human donor in good health (CMV status not recorded). Some clones in this sample may be carry-over from other donors' samples. The sample here was cultured CD8+ T cells from PBMCs, taken from culture after CMV antigen stimulation. The CDR3 sequence: CASSLYASGFQETQYF. In DNA, the CDR3 is TGTGCTAGCAGCTTATATGCTAGCGGGTTCCAAGAGACCCAGTACTTC. The variable domain in full, with the rest retrieved from reference TRBV7-7 and TRBJ2-5, is GAGVSQSPRYKVTKRGQDVTLRCDPISSHATLYWYQQALGQGPEFLTYFNYEAQPDKSGLPSDRFSAERPEGSISTLTIQRTEQRDSAMYRCASSLYASGFQETQYFGPGTRLLVL.